The 10 T cell receptor beta chains below were found in one sample sequenced in a study of shared clonotypes between healthy human individuals. The data were produced by immunoSEQ multiplex PCR, yet TCRdb's version contains in-frame clones alone and is incomplete. The sample lists 2,500,000 or so clones, 85% to 95% occurring once. Input material: naive CD4+ T cells from PBMCs. Specified subset: CD45RA+ positively selected. Receptors originate from a man younger than 30 in good health. Some clones in this sample may be carry-over from other donors' samples.

This clone was observed a handful of times. The CDR3 nucleotides read TGTGCAACCAGGGCAGCTAATCAGCCCCAGCATTTT. This gives the protein CATRAANQPQHF. V is TRBV6-1 and J is TRBJ1-5; D perhaps matches TRBD1 (5 bases). Germline CDR1 MNHNS, CDR2 SASEGT. There are 12 residues in the CDR3.

The chain couples TRBV19 to TRBJ2-7, with 7 bases lining up with TRBD2. CDR1 and CDR2 (germline): LNHDA, SQIVND (reference sequence). This CDR3 region has 14 residues. The ends lost 4 bases at V and 3 bases at J; junction bases unmatched: 6. The CDR3 DNA sequence: TGTGCCAGTAGTAAGGCGGGACTACGCTACGAGCAGTACTTC. Amino acids: CASSKAGLRYEQYF.

The J gene is TRBJ2-7, the V gene TRBV5-4, with D possibly TRBD2 on 6 matching bases. CDR3 size: 16 residues. Trimming removed 4 bases from V and 0 bases from J, with 17 bases in between. Germline CDR1 and CDR2: SGHNT and YYREEE (reference sequence). CDR3 nucleotides: TGTGCCAGCAGCAGTGCCAAAGCGGGCCACTCCTACGAGCAGTACTTC. Protein: CASSSAKAGHSYEQYF. The entire variable domain, with the rest obtained from reference TRBV5-4 and TRBJ2-7, is as follows: ETGVTQSPTHLIKTRGQQVTLRCSSQSGHNTVSWYQQALGQGPQFIFQYYREEENGRGNFPPRFSGLQFPNYSSELNVNALELDDSALYLCASSSAKAGHSYEQYFGPGTRLTVT.

Points on this clone: Other nucleotide sequences in the sample specify the same CDR3. The chain recombines TRBV9 with TRBJ1-1; no reliable D call. The V end was cut by 2 bases, the J end by 5 bases, with 10 bases between. Per germline, CDR1 SGDLS and CDR2 YYNGEE. The CDR3 totals 13 residues. The CDR3 loop is CASSVTGRTEAFF. CDR3 nucleotide sequence: TGTGCCAGCAGCGTCACGGGAAGGACTGAAGCTTTCTTT.

This clone showed up just once. The CDR3 coding sequence is TGTGCCAGCAGTGAAGGGCCCCCTAATAGCAATCAGCCCCAGCATTTT. It is translated as CASSEGPPNSNQPQHF. The chain recombines TRBV6-1 with TRBJ1-5; D gene uncertain. Germline V gene data show CDR1 as MNHNS and CDR2 as SASEGT. Trimming pared 1 base from V and 0 bases from J, leaving 10 bases between. This CDR3 has 16 residues.

This clone appeared a few times. Other DNA sequences in the sample encode the same CDR3. The chain uses TRBV4-3 and TRBJ2-5; D is possibly TRBD2 (5 bases). Germline lookup yields CDR1 LGHNA and CDR2 YSLEER. The CDR3 extends over 12 amino acids. Trimming pared 4 bases from V and 5 bases from J, leaving 8 bases between. Here the CDR3 DNA reads TGCGCCAGCAGCCGAACGGGGGAGACCCAGTACTTC. Translating it yields CASSRTGETQYF.

V is TRBV6-6 and J is TRBJ1-4; D not resolved. The CDR3 runs to 13 residues. Germline CDR1 and CDR2: MNHNY and SVGAGI (reference sequence). V was shortened by 2 bases and J by 8 bases, with 9 bases between the two germline ends. The CDR3 loop is CASSYVSGEKLFF. CDR3 in DNA: TGTGCCAGCAGTTACGTCTCGGGGGAAAAACTGTTTTTT.

V and J are TRBV7-2 and TRBJ1-5; 12 nucleotides match TRBD1. The germline V gene has CDR1 SGHTA and CDR2 FQGNSA. J lost 6 bases, V lost 5 bases, and 8 bases had no gene match. The CDR3 length is 16 residues. CDR3 in amino acids: CASSDRGQGAFQPQHF. The DNA of the CDR3 is TGTGCCAGCAGCGATCGGGGACAGGGGGCTTTTCAGCCCCAGCATTTT.

The rearrangement links TRBV5-6 to TRBJ2-3; unclear D gene. The V gene's germline CDR1 is SGHDT and CDR2 YYEEEE. There are 16 residues in the CDR3. V lost 3 bases to trimming and J lost 0 bases, with 14 bases between them. DNA for the CDR3: TGTGCCAGCAGCTCGCTCTATCGACTCAGCACAGATACGCAGTATTTT. It yields the protein CASSSLYRLSTDTQYF.

This clone occurred once. Other DNA sequences in the sample encode the same CDR3. The chain couples TRBV28 to TRBJ2-5; no definite D call. The V and J ends lost 3 bases and 4 bases respectively, with 3 bases between them. CDR3 size: 11 residues. Germline CDR1 reads MDHEN; CDR2 reads SYDVKM. The CDR3 DNA reads as TGTGCCAGCAGTTTCAGAGAGACCCAGTACTTC. Translated: CASSFRETQYF.